This TCR beta chain was retrieved from a study of cytomegalovirus exposure and HLA in healthy donors. Study conclusions and caveats: Further analysis was carried out later, and it showed several of the most significant clusters appearing linked to common viral pathogens. Previous analysis showed most TCR beta V segments were productive about 87% or about 30% of the time. Follow-up analysis later connected one missense variant in DCLRE1C with trimming of TCR beta V- and J-genes.

Regarding this clone: Its target is not known.

The length of the CDR3 is 13 residues. Trimming stripped 4 bases from V and 7 bases from J, with 11 bases between. CDR1 MDHEN and CDR2 SYDVKM come from the germline V gene. The PCR employed 60 Vbeta primers together with 13 Jbeta primers. Some clones are missing from TCRdb's copy, which holds only in-frame ones; the method was immunoSEQ multiplex PCR. The table gives roughly 120,000 clones; the top ten clones make up more than 1% of it. Sequencing used PBMCs. This TCR was recovered from a young man in good health and CMV-seronegative. This chain joins TRBV28 and TRBJ1-5, with a possible D match to TRBD1 (6 bases). Here the CDR3 reads CASSSQGQQPQHF. The CDR3 region has the DNA TGTGCCAGCAGTTCACAGGGACAACAGCCCCAGCATTTT. The full variable domain, in which reference TRBV28 and TRBJ1-5 provide the parts outside the CDR3, is DVKVTQSSRYLVKRTGEKVFLECVQDMDHENMFWYRQDPGLGLRLIYFSYDVKMKEKGDIPEGYSVSREKKERFSLILESASTNQTSMYLCASSSQGQQPQHFGDGTRLSIL.